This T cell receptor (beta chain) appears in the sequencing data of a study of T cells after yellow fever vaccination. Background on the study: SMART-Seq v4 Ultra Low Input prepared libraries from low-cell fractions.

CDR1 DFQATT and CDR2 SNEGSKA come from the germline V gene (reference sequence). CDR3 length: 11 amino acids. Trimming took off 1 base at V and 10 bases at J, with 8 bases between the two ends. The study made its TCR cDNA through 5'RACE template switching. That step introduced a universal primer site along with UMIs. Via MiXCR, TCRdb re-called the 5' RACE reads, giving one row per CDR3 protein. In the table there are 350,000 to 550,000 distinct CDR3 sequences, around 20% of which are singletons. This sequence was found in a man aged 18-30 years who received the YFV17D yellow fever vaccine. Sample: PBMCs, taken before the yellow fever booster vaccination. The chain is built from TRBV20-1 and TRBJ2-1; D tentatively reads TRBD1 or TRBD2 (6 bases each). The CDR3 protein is CSARGGGEQFF. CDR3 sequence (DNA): TGCAGTGCTAGAGGAGGGGGGGAGCAGTTCTTC.